These T cell receptor beta chains were read from a single sample in a study of cytomegalovirus exposure and HLA in healthy donors. The repertoire was sequenced with immunoSEQ multiplex PCR; TCRdb's copy has only in-frame clones and lacks some. Of about 73,000 clones in the sample, 60% to 75% are singletons; the top ten hold roughly an eighth. The specimen sequenced was PBMCs. The receptors were sampled from a man aged 65 to 85 in good health and CMV-seronegative. Each CDR3 is given with its conserved first and last residue. D genes are given only for firm matches. Some rows mark clone size as missing; the rest say once, few, many or name a class of expanded clone.

TRBD2,TRBV15,few,TRBJ2-3,CATSRDSRTRETDTQYF,TGTGCCACCAGCAGAGATTCGAGGACTAGAGAGACAGATACGCAGTATTTT
TRBD2,TRBV2,few,TRBJ2-7,CASSTTSALEQYF,TGTGCCAGCAGCACGACTAGCGCGCTGGAGCAGTACTTC
TRBD2,TRBV28,.,TRBJ2-7,CAITNPGGYEQYF,TGTGCCATTACGAACCCGGGGGGCTACGAGCAGTACTTC
TRBD2,TRBV19,.,TRBJ2-1,CASSILAGESYNEQFF,TGTGCCAGTAGTATACTAGCGGGGGAGTCGTACAATGAGCAGTTCTTC
.,TRBV6-6,once,TRBJ2-2,CASSSGELTNTGELFF,TGTGCCAGCAGTTCAGGGGAATTAACCAACACCGGGGAGCTGTTTTTT
.,TRBV7-6,.,TRBJ2-3,CASSRGTDTQYF,TGTGCCAGCAGCCGAGGCACAGATACGCAGTATTTT
TRBD2,TRBV4-2,.,TRBJ2-5,CASTRASGSQETQYF,TGTGCCAGCACCCGGGCTAGCGGGAGCCAAGAGACCCAGTACTTC
.,TRBV20-1,.,TRBJ1-2,CSAARVGGYTF,TGCAGTGCCGCCCGGGTTGGAGGCTACACCTTC
TRBD2,TRBV7-2,.,TRBJ2-4,CASSLQRGGDIQYF,TGTGCCAGCAGCTTACAGCGGGGGGGGGACATTCAGTACTTC
TRBD1,TRBV10-2,few,TRBJ1-4,CASSERDRVPNNEKLFF,TGCGCCAGCAGTGAGAGGGACAGGGTACCCAATAATGAAAAACTGTTTTTT
.,TRBV6-5,.,TRBJ2-1,CASSYAGKVHNEQFF,TGTGCCAGCAGTTACGCAGGGAAGGTCCACAATGAGCAGTTCTTC
.,TRBV4-3,.,TRBJ2-1,CASSQDPSNYNEQFF,TGCGCCAGCAGCCAAGATCCATCCAACTACAATGAGCAGTTCTTC
TRBD2,TRBV2,.,TRBJ2-7,CASSDPLAGAPTPSYEQYF,TGTGCCAGCAGTGACCCCCTAGCGGGTGCCCCTACGCCCTCCTACGAGCAGTACTTC
.,TRBV10-2,.,TRBJ1-1,CASMVTEDTEAFF,TGCGCCAGCATGGTGACGGAGGACACTGAAGCTTTCTTT
TRBD1,TRBV4-1,few,TRBJ1-2,CASSQDGLAGGVRF,TGCGCCAGCAGCCAAGATGGACTTGCAGGGGGAGTCCGCTTC
.,TRBV7-2,.,TRBJ1-6,CASRAAGAINSPLHF,TGTGCCAGCAGGGCGGCGGGAGCTATTAATTCACCCCTCCACTTT
.,TRBV7-8,once,TRBJ2-7,CASSLPGYYEQYF,TGTGCCAGCAGCTTACCAGGCTACTACGAGCAGTACTTC
TRBD1,TRBV2,.,TRBJ2-7,CASTRDRGYEQYF,TGTGCCAGCACCCGGGACAGGGGCTACGAGCAGTACTTC
TRBD2,TRBV27,.,TRBJ2-3,CASSRGRSGISTDTQYF,TGTGCCAGCAGCCGAGGACGCAGCGGGATCAGCACAGATACGCAGTATTTT
.,TRBV28,few,TRBJ1-5,CASRPPRSGGNQPQHF,TGTGCCAGCAGACCCCCCCGCTCGGGGGGCAATCAGCCCCAGCATTTT
TRBD2,TRBV4-3,.,TRBJ2-3,CASSQDRASGRRDTQYF,TGCGCCAGCAGCCAAGATCGTGCTAGCGGGAGACGGGATACGCAGTATTTT
TRBD1,TRBV7-8,once,TRBJ2-7,CASSLVQNRGEQYF,TGTGCCAGCAGCTTAGTCCAGAACAGGGGCGAGCAGTACTTC
.,TRBV29-1,.,TRBJ2-6,CSVFGAGTGSSGANVLTF,.
TRBD1,TRBV4-3,.,TRBJ2-3,CASSPGTGGPQDTQYF,TGCGCCAGCAGCCCCGGGACAGGGGGCCCCCAAGATACGCAGTATTTT
TRBD2,TRBV28,.,TRBJ2-7,CASSYSGASYEQYF,TGTGCCAGCAGTTATAGCGGGGCCTCCTACGAGCAGTACTTC
.,TRBV9,few,TRBJ2-5,CASSHAGTPLGPQETQYF,TGTGCCAGCAGCCATGCCGGGACTCCACTAGGGCCACAAGAGACCCAGTACTTC
.,TRBV10-3,few,TRBJ2-7,CAISGSGKENEQYF,TGTGCCATCTCAGGATCAGGGAAGGAGAACGAGCAGTACTTC
TRBD2,TRBV30,.,TRBJ2-3,CAWSREADTQYF,TGTGCCTGGAGTCGGGAGGCGGATACGCAGTATTTT
.,TRBV2,.,TRBJ1-5,CASSPQVNSNQPQHF,TGTGCCAGCAGCCCCCAGGTAAATAGCAATCAGCCCCAGCATTTT
.,TRBV14,few,TRBJ1-6,CASSQAGLLNSPLHF,TGTGCCAGCAGCCAAGCGGGACTCCTTAATTCACCCCTCCACTTT
TRBD2,TRBV28,.,TRBJ2-7,CASSQAGGPNYEQYF,TGTGCCAGCAGCCAAGCGGGGGGACCCAACTACGAGCAGTACTTC
.,TRBV19,.,TRBJ2-7,CASRQGSSYEQYF,TGTGCCAGTAGACAGGGTTCCTCCTACGAGCAGTACTTC
.,TRBV6-1,.,TRBJ2-7,CASSERWTNTYEQYF,TGTGCCAGCAGTGAAAGATGGACAAATACCTACGAGCAGTACTTC
TRBD1,TRBV7-8,.,TRBJ2-7,CASSPPGTGSYEQYF,TGTGCCAGCAGCCCTCCCGGGACAGGGAGCTACGAGCAGTACTTC
.,TRBV7-2,.,TRBJ1-5,CASSLGPSKGNQPQHF,TGTGCCAGCAGCTTGGGGCCTTCGAAGGGCAATCAGCCCCAGCATTTT
.,TRBV5-1,.,TRBJ1-3,CASSLGLTGRNTIYF,TGCGCCAGCAGCTTGGGTTTAACAGGGCGAAACACCATATATTTT
TRBD1,TRBV11-2,once,TRBJ1-5,CASSFTTGVNQPQHF,TGTGCCAGCAGCTTCACCACAGGGGTCAATCAGCCCCAGCATTTT
TRBD2,TRBV29-1,once,TRBJ2-1,CSVGDAGGSYNEQFF,TGCAGCGTGGGGGATGCGGGGGGCTCCTACAATGAGCAGTTCTTC
.,TRBV28,.,TRBJ2-4,CASSFGGVFTLAKNIQYF,TGTGCCAGCAGTTTTGGAGGAGTTTTTACCCTAGCCAAAAACATTCAGTACTTC
.,TRBV29-1,.,TRBJ1-2,CSVEVPGCTF,TGCAGCGTTGAAGTCCCAGGCTGCACCTTC
.,TRBV29-1,.,TRBJ2-5,CSVAQGTQYF,TGCAGCGTCGCGCAGGGGACCCAGTACTTC
.,TRBV10-1,.,TRBJ1-4,CATRGEESQSPQKLFF,TGCGCCACCCGAGGGGAGGAATCGCAATCTCCTCAGAAACTGTTTTTT
.,TRBV5-1,.,TRBJ1-1,CASSLAQMNTEAFF,TGCGCCAGCAGCTTGGCACAGATGAACACTGAAGCTTTCTTT
.,TRBV19,.,TRBJ2-7,CASSTPGSPPYEQYF,TGTGCCAGTAGTACCCCAGGGTCCCCTCCCTACGAGCAGTACTTC
.,TRBV19,.,TRBJ1-5,CAVNPGQNQPQHF,TGTGCCGTTAATCCGGGACAAAATCAGCCCCAGCATTTT
.,TRBV6-5,.,TRBJ2-4,CASSYSLAESIQYF,TGTGCCAGCAGTTACTCGTTGGCAGAAAGCATTCAGTACTTC
.,TRBV10-1,.,TRBJ2-3,CASSDPTSHDGTQYF,TGCGCCAGCAGTGACCCTACTAGTCACGATGGTACGCAGTATTTT
TRBD2,TRBV6-5,.,TRBJ2-3,CASRLGLAFTDTQYF,TGTGCCAGCAGGCTGGGACTAGCATTCACAGATACGCAGTATTTT
TRBD1,TRBV7-9,.,TRBJ2-5,CSSSFVTGGPETQYF,TGTTCCAGCAGCTTCGTGACAGGGGGCCCGGAGACCCAGTACTTC
TRBD2,TRBV11-2,.,TRBJ2-1,CASSFSGGSSYNEQFF,TGTGCCAGCAGCTTTAGCGGGGGGAGCTCCTACAATGAGCAGTTCTTC
TRBD1,TRBV7-9,few,TRBJ1-4,CASSLNRGLNEKLFF,TGTGCCAGCAGCTTAAACAGGGGGCTTAATGAAAAACTGTTTTTT
.,TRBV7-6,.,TRBJ2-1,CASSHGTSYNEQFF,TGTGCCAGCAGCCACGGGACATCCTACAATGAGCAGTTCTTC